The source of this TCR beta chain is a study of T cells after yellow fever vaccination (dated by TCRdb to the late 2010s). Study-wide context: The SMART-Seq v4 Ultra Low Input RNA kit was used to prepare libraries from fractions with low cell numbers. To track T-cell clones before and after primary and booster YFV17D yellow fever vaccination, bulk TCR alpha and beta repertoires were sequenced longitudinally. The cohort comprised two healthy male donors, one aged 18 to 29 and one aged 30 to 39 years. Blood was collected at multiple timepoints before and after primary and secondary immunization, and bulk PBMC replicates and cell subsets were isolated.

Explained via the paper, the treatment or condition label denotes: live attenuated yellow fever vaccine strain. PBMCs were isolated from peripheral blood using a standard Ficoll-Paque protocol. Dynabeads CD4 and CD8 positive selection kits were used to isolate CD4 and CD8 T-cell fractions. TriZol was used to extract RNA from bulk PBMCs, CD4 and CD8 fractions, and dextramer-positive and dextramer-negative fractions. The instrument given in TCRdb is Illumina NovaSeq 6000. Synthesis of TCR cDNA relied on 5'RACE template switching, a step that introduced a universal primer site along with unique molecular identifiers. cDNA synthesis was primed from both the TCR alpha and TCR beta constant segments. Library amplification used two PCR steps, and the second PCR step added sample barcodes and sequencing adapters. Sequencing of libraries was done on Illumina HiSeq 2500 (2x100 bp) or NovaSeq (2x150 bp). From the authors' description of their analysis: MIGEC handled demultiplexing of reads and collapsing into UMI consensus sequences, while MiXCR performed V(D)J alignment. Vaccine-responding clonotypes were identified with edgeR using replicate PBMC samples, with FDR below 0.01 and a log2 fold change above 5 up to day 15 being required. CD4 or CD8 identity was assigned to each bulk clonotype according to whether the clonotype was present at higher abundance in the sequenced CD4 repertoire or the sequenced CD8 repertoire. TCRdb reran the public reads through fastp at Q25 and MiXCR, keeping productive beta chains. Each entry merges the rows of one CDR3 protein and shows their most common DNA and genes. Clone size and V and J calls follow TCRdb, not the original study. For this sample the table gives 100,000 to 150,000 distinct CDR3 sequences, of which roughly 15% were detected only once. The top ten clonotypes cover roughly 47% of the sample.

In this sample, this clonotype turned up a few times. The target of this receptor is not known. Base qualities were left out, and no much larger clone turns up one base away. Study-level results and caveats: Because only two donors were included in the study, the extent to which the findings can be generalized is limited. The secondary T-cell response was weaker than the primary response but faster, peaking on day 5 instead of day 15. A small fraction of clonotypes showed up in both the CD4 and CD8 compartments, probably as a result of convergent recombination. FACS-sorted repertoires could contain abundant contaminating clonotypes from the bulk population, so computational filtering was required. After the booster, most clones that had expanded after primary vaccination were detected again (approximately 95% of CD4 and 70% to 90% of CD8), suggesting broad maintenance of memory.

V has 2 bases trimmed and J has 5 bases trimmed; junction bases matching no gene number 10. CDR1 LGHDT and CDR2 YNNKEL are derived from the germline V gene (reference sequence). Reading from cysteine to phenylalanine, the CDR3 counts 17 amino acids. CDR3 DNA only is kept here, 51 bases in frame from base 1. The receptor comes from a young man who received the YFV17D yellow fever vaccine. This sequence uses TRBV3-1 and TRBJ2-5; the junction holds 11 bases that match TRBD2. The specimen comprised CD8+ T cells sorted from PBMCs, sampled 5 days after the yellow fever booster vaccination. The DNA sequence is given as TGTGCCAGCAGCCAATTGGGTAGCGGGGGGGCCTTTGAGACCCAGTACTTC. Its coded protein is CASSQLGSGGAFETQYF.